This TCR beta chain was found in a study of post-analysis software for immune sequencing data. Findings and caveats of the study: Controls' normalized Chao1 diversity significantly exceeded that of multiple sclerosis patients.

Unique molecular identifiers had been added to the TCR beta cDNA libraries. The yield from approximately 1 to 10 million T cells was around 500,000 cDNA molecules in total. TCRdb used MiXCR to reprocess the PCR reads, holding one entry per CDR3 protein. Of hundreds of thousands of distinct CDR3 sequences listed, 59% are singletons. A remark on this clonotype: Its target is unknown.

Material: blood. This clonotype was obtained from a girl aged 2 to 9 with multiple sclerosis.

The CDR3, as DNA: TGTGCCAGCAGCCCACGAGGGACAGGGGGCGCTAACTATGGCTACACCTTC. Encoded protein: CASSPRGTGGANYGYTF. The V gene is TRBV11-1, the J gene TRBJ1-2; 12 bases map to TRBD1. Germline assignment: CDR1 SGHAT and CDR2 FQDESV (reference sequence). J lost 0 bases, V lost 5 bases, and 7 bases had no gene match. This CDR3 comprises 17 residues.